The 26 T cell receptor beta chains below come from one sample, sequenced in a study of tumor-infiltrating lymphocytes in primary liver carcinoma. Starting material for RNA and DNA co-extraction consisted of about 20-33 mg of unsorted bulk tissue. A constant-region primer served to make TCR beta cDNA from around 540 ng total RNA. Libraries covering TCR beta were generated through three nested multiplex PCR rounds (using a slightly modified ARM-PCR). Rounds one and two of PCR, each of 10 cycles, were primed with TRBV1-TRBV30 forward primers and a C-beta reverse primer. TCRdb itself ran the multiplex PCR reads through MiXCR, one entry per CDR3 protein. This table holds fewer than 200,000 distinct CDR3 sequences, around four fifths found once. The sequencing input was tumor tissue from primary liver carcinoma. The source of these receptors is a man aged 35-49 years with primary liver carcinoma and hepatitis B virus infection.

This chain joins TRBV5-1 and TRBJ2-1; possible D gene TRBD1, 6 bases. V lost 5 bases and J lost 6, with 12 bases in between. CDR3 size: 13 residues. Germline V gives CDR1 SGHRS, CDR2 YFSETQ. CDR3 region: CASSLAGVNEQFF. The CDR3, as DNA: TGCGCCAGCAGTTTAGCAGGGGTCAATGAGCAGTTCTTC.

Here the CDR3 reads CARGEGSSGVNEQFF. CDR3 DNA sequence: TGTGCCAGGGGTGAAGGGTCTAGCGGGGTAAATGAGCAGTTCTTC. This chain joins TRBV30 and TRBJ2-1, with 9 bases aligning to TRBD2. The junction had 15 bases not matched to a gene; V was cut back by 8 bases and J by 7 bases. The germline V gene encodes CDR1 GTSNPN and CDR2 SVGIG (reference sequence). The CDR3 is made up of 15 amino acids.

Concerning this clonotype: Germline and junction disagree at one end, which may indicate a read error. The CDR3 protein is CASTFGPYGQYF. The CDR3 nucleotides read TGTGCCAGCACTTTTGGGCCCTACGGGCAGTACTTC. The chain recombines TRBV6-6 with TRBJ2-7; the D is unclear. Germline CDR1 MNHNY, CDR2 SVGAGI (reference sequence). The CDR3 is made up of 12 amino acids.

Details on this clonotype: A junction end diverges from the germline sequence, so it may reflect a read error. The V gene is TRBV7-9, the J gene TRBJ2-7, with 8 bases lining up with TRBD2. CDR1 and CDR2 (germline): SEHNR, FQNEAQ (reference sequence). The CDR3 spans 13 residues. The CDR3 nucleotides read TGTGGCAGCACCCGGGGGGGCAGCTACGAGCAGTACTTC. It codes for CGSTRGGSYEQYF.

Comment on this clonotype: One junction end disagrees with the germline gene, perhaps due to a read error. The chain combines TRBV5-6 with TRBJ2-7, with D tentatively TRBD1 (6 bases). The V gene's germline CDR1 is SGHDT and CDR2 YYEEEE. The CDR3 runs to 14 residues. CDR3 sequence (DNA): TGTACCAGCTGGGCCACGGGACAACTCTACGAGCAGTACTTC. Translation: CTSWATGQLYEQYF.

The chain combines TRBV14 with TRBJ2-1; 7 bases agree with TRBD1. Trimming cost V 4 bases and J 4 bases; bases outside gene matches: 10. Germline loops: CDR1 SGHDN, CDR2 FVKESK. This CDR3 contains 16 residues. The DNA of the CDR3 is TGTGCCAGCAGCCCGGACAGGAATCAGTTTTACAATGAGCAGTTCTTC. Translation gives CASSPDRNQFYNEQFF.

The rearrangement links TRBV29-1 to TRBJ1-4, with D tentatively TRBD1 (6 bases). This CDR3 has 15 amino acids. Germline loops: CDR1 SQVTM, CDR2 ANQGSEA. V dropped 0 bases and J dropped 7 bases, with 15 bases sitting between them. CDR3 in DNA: TGCAGCGTTGAAGAAGACAGGAGCGGGAGTGAAAAACTGTTTTTT. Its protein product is CSVEEDRSGSEKLFF.

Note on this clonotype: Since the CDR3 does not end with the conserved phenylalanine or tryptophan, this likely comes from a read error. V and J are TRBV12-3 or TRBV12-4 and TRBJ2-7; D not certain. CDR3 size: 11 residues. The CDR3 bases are TGTGCCGGCAGTCGATCCTACGAGCAGTACATC. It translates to CAGSRSYEQYI.

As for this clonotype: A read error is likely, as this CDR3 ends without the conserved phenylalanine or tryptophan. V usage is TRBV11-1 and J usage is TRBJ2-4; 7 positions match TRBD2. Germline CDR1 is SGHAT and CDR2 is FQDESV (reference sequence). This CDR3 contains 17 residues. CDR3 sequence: CASSFLGTNRTKNIQYL. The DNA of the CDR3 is TGTGCCAGCAGCTTTCTCGGGACTAACAGGACCAAAAACATACAGTACTTG.

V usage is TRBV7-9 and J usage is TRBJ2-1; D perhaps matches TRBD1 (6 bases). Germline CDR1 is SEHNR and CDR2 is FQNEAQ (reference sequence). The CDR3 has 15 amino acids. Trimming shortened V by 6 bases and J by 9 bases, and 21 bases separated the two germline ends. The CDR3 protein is CASSIRGGPWGEQFF. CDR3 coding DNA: TGTGCCAGCAGTATCCGAGGGGGTCCATGGGGTGAGCAGTTCTTC. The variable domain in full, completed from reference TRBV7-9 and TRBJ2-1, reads DTGVSQNPRHKITKRGQNVTFRCDPISEHNRLYWYRQTLGQGPEFLTYFQNEAQLEKSRLLSDRFSAERPKGSFSTLEIQRTEQGDSAMYLCASSIRGGPWGEQFFGPGTRLTVL.

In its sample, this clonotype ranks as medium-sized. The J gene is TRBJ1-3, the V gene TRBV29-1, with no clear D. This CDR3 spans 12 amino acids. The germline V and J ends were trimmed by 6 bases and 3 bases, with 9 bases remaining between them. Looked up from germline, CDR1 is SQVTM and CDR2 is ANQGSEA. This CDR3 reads CSVKFSGNTIYF. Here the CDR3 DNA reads TGCAGCGTAAAGTTTAGTGGAAACACCATATATTTT.

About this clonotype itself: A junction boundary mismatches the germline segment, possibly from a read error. As DNA, the CDR3 is TGTGCCAGCAGTTCCACGGACATCTCTGGGGCCAACGCCCTGACTTTC. Translated: CASSSTDISGANALTF. V and J are TRBV28 and TRBJ2-6, with D tentatively TRBD1 (5 bases). Germline CDR1 reads MDHEN; CDR2 reads SYDVKM. The CDR3 has 16 amino acids.

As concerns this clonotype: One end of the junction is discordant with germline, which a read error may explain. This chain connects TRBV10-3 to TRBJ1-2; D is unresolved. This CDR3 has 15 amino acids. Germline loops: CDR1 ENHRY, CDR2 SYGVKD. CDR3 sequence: CVISESWRNNYGYTF. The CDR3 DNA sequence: TGTGTCATCAGTGAGTCGTGGCGGAATAACTATGGCTACACTTTC.

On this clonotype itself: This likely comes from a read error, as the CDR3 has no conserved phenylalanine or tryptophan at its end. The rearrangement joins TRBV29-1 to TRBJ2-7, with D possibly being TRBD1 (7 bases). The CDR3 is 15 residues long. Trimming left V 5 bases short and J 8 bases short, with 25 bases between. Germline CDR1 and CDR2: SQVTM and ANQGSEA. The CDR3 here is CSVKEGSVQGVKQYL. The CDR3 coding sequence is TGCAGCGTTAAGGAGGGATCGGTTCAGGGGGTCAAGCAGTACCTC.

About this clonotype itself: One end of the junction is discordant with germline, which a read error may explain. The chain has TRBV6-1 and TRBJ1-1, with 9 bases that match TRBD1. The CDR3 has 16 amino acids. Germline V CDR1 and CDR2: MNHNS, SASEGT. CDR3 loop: CASSETRPGQGTETFF. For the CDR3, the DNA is TGTGCCAGCAGTGAGACTCGACCGGGACAGGGCACTGAAACTTTCTTT.

CDR3 coding DNA: TGCAGCGTTGCCACGGTACTGGCCTCTGTAGAGCAGTACTTC. Its translation: CSVATVLASVEQYF. The V call is TRBV29-1, the J call TRBJ2-7; D is undetermined. The CDR3 covers 14 residues. Germline lookup yields CDR1 SQVTM and CDR2 ANQGSEA. Trimming removed 4 bases from V and 7 bases from J, with 20 bases in between.

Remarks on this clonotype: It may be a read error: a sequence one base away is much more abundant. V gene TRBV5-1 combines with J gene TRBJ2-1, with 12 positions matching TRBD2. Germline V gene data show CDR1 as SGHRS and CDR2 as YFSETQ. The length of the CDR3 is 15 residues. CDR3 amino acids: CASSATSGSHNEQLF. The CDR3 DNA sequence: TGCGCCAGCAGCGCGACTAGCGGGAGCCACAATGAGCAGTTATTC.

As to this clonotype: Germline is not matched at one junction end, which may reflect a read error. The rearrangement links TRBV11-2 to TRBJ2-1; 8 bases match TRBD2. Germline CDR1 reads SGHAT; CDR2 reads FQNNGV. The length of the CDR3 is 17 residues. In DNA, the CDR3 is TGTGCCTGCAGCTTAAATAGGGGCGGGAGGTTCTACGATGAGCAGTTCTTC. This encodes CACSLNRGGRFYDEQFF.

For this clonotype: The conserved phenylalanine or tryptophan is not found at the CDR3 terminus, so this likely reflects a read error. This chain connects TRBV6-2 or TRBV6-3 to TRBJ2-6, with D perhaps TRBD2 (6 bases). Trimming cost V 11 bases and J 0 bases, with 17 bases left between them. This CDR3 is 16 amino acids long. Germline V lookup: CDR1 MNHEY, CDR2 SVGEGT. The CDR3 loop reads CADSYAGLSGANVLTL. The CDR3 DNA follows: TGTGCCGACAGTTACGCGGGACTCTCTGGGGCCAACGTCCTGACTCTG.

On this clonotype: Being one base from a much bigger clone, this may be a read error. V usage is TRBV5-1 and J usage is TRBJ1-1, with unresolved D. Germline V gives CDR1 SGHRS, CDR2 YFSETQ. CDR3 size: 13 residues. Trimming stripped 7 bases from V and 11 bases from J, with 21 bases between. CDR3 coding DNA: TGCGCCAGCGGCTCAGACGGTTCCCCTGGGGCTTTCTTT. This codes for CASGSDGSPGAFF.

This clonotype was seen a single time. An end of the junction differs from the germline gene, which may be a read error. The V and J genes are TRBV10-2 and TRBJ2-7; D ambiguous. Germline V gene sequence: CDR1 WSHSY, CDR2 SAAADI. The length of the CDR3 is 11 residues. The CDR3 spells CATSVVHEQYF. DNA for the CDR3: TGCGCCACTAGTGTCGTGCACGAGCAGTACTTT.

The CDR3 nucleotides are TGCAGCGTTATGGGTAACATCGGGGAGTTCTTTTTT. Translation: CSVMGNIGEFFF. The V and J genes are TRBV29-1 and TRBJ2-2, with D tentatively TRBD2 (5 bases). Germline lookup yields CDR1 SQVTM and CDR2 ANQGSEA. The CDR3 loop spans 12 amino acids. Trimming cost V 5 bases and J 17 bases, with 21 bases left between them.

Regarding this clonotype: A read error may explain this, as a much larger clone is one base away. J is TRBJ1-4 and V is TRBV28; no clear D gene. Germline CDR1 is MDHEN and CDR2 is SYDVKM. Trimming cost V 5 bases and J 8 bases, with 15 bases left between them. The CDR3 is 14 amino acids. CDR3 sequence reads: CASSPPTRGEKLFF. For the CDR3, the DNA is TGTGCCAGCAGTCCGCCGACGAGAGGCGAAAAACTGTTTTTT.

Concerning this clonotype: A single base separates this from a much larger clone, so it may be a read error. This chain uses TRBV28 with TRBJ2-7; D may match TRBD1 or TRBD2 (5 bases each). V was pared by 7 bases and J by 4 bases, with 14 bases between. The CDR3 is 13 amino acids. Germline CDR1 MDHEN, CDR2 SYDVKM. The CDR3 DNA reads TGTGCCAGCACTATGGGACCGAAGTACGAGCAGTACTTC. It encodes CASTMGPKYEQYF. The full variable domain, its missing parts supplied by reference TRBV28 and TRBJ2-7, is DVKVTQSSRYLVKRTGEKVFLECVQDMDHENMFWYRQDPGLGLRLIYFSYDVKMKEKGDIPEGYSVSREKKERFSLILESASTNQTSMYLCASTMGPKYEQYFGPGTRLTVT.

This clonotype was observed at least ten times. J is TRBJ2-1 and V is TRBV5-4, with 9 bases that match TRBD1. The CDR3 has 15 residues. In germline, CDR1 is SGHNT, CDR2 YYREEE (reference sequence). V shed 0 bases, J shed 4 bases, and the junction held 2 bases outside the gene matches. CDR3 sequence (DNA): TGTGCCAGCAGCTTGGTGGGACAGGGTTACAATGAGCAGTTCTTC. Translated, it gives CASSLVGQGYNEQFF. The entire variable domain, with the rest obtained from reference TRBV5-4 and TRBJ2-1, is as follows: ETGVTQSPTHLIKTRGQQVTLRCSSQSGHNTVSWYQQALGQGPQFIFQYYREEENGRGNFPPRFSGLQFPNYSSELNVNALELDDSALYLCASSLVGQGYNEQFFGPGTRLTVL.

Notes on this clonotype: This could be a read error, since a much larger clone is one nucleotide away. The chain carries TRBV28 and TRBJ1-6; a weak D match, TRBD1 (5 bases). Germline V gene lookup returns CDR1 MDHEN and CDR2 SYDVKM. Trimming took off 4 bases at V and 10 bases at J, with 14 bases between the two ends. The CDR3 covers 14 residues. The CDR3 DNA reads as TGTGCCAGCAGTTCCCCCCAGGGCCAATCACCCCTCCACTTT. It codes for CASSSPQGQSPLHF. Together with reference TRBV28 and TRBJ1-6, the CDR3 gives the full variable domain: DVKVTQSSRYLVKRTGEKVFLECVQDMDHENMFWYRQDPGLGLRLIYFSYDVKMKEKGDIPEGYSVSREKKERFSLILESASTNQTSMYLCASSSPQGQSPLHFGNGTRLTVT.